The clone carrying this T cell receptor beta chain was found a few times. As yet, its antigen is unknown. The data were taken from a study of T cells after yellow fever vaccination. Across the study: Preparation used SMART-Seq v4 Ultra Low Input for the low-cell-number fractions. Study results and limitations: Boosting was followed by the reappearance of most primary-vaccination clones (under 97% CD4, around 86% CD8). The appearance of a small share of clonotypes in both CD4 and CD8 compartments was observed.

TCRdb re-called the 5' RACE reads with MiXCR, one entry per CDR3 protein. The sample lists nearly 350,000 distinct CDR3 sequences; approximately 8% were seen once. This TCR was recovered from a young man who received the YFV17D yellow fever vaccine. The sequencing here drew on PBMCs, taken around 45 days after the first yellow fever vaccination.

CDR3 in amino acids: CASGWGAGTDTQYF. The CDR3, as DNA: TGTGCCAGCGGTTGGGGGGCCGGGACAGATACGCAGTATTTT. The chain is built from TRBV7-2 and TRBJ2-3, with D perhaps being TRBD1 or TRBD2 (6 bases each). This CDR3 is built from 14 residues. Germline V gene data show CDR1 as SGHTA and CDR2 as FQGNSA. Trimming took off 8 bases at V and 3 bases at J, with 15 bases between the two ends.